Listed below are T cell receptor beta chains from one sample, sequenced in a study of graft-versus-host responses after intestinal transplantation. Clones were sequenced by immunoSEQ multiplex PCR, and TCRdb holds only the in-frame ones, with some missing. The table lists about 57,000 clones, approximately 90% of them singletons. Sequenced here: PBMCs, sampled 26 days after transplant. These TCRs come from a human patient who received an intestinal transplant, so some T cells may come from the graft donor. Both conserved end residues are trimmed from each CDR3. A D gene is named only where the DNA matches it firmly.

length	V	D	CDR3
14	TRBV19	NA	ASSMGAGDFNQPQH
13	TRBV6-5	TRBD2	ASSYSSLAGDTQY
11	TRBV28	TRBD1	ASSLTGPTGYT
13	TRBV7-6	TRBD2	ASSLDLREGNTQY
15	TRBV30	NA	AWSDYSEEATNEKLF
13	TRBV7-2	TRBD1	ASSNRGGSGNTIY
14	TRBV2	TRBD2	ASSETVAGGRNEQF
11	TRBV27	NA	AWREQYQETQY
16	TRBV15	NA	ATSRGLQEGLNTGELF
14	TRBV10-3	TRBD1	AISAPPGQGDSPLH
11	TRBV27	NA	ASSLTITGELF
16	TRBV19	NA	ASTSPYRGSSNTGELF
12	TRBV6-1	TRBD1	ASSGEWDSNEQF
11	TRBV27	NA	ASSLHRGGEQY
12	TRBV28	NA	ASSLGAERSPLH
12	TRBV2	NA	ASGPGTLYNEQF
14	TRBV27	NA	ASSLGRGGGVGEQY
13	TRBV7-2	NA	ASSFREGFSDIQY
12	TRBV27	TRBD1	ASSLEGQAGGYT
15	TRBV11-2	NA	ASSQEEVPSARETQY
12	TRBV28	NA	ASAIRGINQPQH
12	TRBV7-6	NA	ASSLGGEGQRQF
12	TRBV15	NA	ATSRAGGGQPQH
13	TRBV19	NA	ASSSRQNSNQPQH
12	TRBV11-2	TRBD1	ASSLVHRTGGYT
14	TRBV7-9	TRBD1	ASSDWTGEQSYGYT
17	TRBV21-1	NA	ASSKVRGDGFATNEKLF
10	TRBV7-9	NA	ASSLSSYEQY
11	TRBV19	NA	ASSPTSGTEAF
16	TRBV28	TRBD1	ASSLLWPPGQAYNEQF
8	TRBV29-1	NA	SVDSNEQF
12	TRBV6-5	NA	ASSYSVRGTEAF
11	TRBV14	TRBD1	ASSQGQGNEQY
16	TRBV7-3	TRBD2	ASSLIPVGLAGDGEQF
12	TRBV5-1	NA	ASSLDRTNTEAF
15	TRBV5-4	TRBD1	ASSLSGTGSSYNEQF
18	TRBV27	NA	ASSLSPTGPSFGPDYGYT
11	TRBV5-1	NA	ASSIGQNTEAF
12	TRBV5-4	NA	ASSKERGTGELF
12	TRBV19	NA	ASSIFSSGETQY
12	TRBV2	TRBD2	ASTGLERTGELF
14	TRBV11-2	TRBD2	ASSLSTSGNPYEQY
16	TRBV10-3	TRBD2	AISESGLDDPFYNEQF
9	TRBV27	NA	ASRFINEQF
14	TRBV27	TRBD2	ASSPTLAGGKGEQF
13	TRBV9	TRBD2	ASSPSGDAYNEQF
12	TRBV27	TRBD1	ASSPGTGEETQY
9	TRBV29-1	NA	SVGQGGGYT
14	TRBV5-4	TRBD2	ASSSGLAGVPDTQY
13	TRBV28	NA	ASSPDPGRAYEQY
13	TRBV27	NA	ASSPPGHYNSPLH
14	TRBV5-4	NA	ASSLSPAAHNNEQF
13	TRBV25-1	NA	ASSHGGRGSVEAF
9	TRBV5-1	NA	ASSSNNEQF
12	TRBV2	NA	ASSGEGWETEAF
13	TRBV4-1	NA	ASSQWVGGNQPQH
12	TRBV28	TRBD1	ASSLDQGADEQF
10	TRBV19	NA	ASMGQDYGYT
14	TRBV4-3	NA	ASSQDPGGGSSGYT